These T cell receptor beta chains were read from a single sample in a study of PD-1 blockade in classical Hodgkin lymphoma. Libraries were prepared by immunoSEQ multiplex PCR; TCRdb keeps only in-frame clonotypes and omits some of them. This table holds about 30,000 clones, around three quarters found once. Here the sequenced sample was peripheral blood mononuclear cells (PBMCs), taken before the second cycle of nivolumab. The receptors shown here come from a human donor with classical Hodgkin lymphoma. Both conserved end residues are part of each CDR3. A D gene is named only where the DNA matches it firmly. Size tells how often a clone was seen (once, few, many) or the class of an expanded clone, and some rows leave it out.

j_call,clone_size,v_call,d_call,cdr3_nt,cdr3_aa
TRBJ2-1,-,TRBV11-1,TRBD2,TGTGCCAGCAGCGTCACTAGCGGGAGCGGCAATGAGCAGTTCTTC,CASSVTSGSGNEQFF
TRBJ1-2,once,TRBV18,-,TGTGCCAGCTCACCGACTCCCGGGGTCTATGGCTACACCTTC,CASSPTPGVYGYTF
TRBJ2-2,-,TRBV27,TRBD2,TGTGCCAGCAACCGGATTTCGGGACTAAACACCGGGGAGCTGTTTTTT,CASNRISGLNTGELFF
TRBJ2-3,-,TRBV5-6,TRBD2,TGTGCCCGCGGGGGGCAGGCCACAGATACGCAGTATTTT,CARGGQATDTQYF
TRBJ2-1,few,TRBV30,TRBD2,TGTGCCTCCACTAGCGGGGGGTACAATGAGCAGTTCTTC,CASTSGGYNEQFF
TRBJ2-7,-,TRBV11-3,-,TGTGCCAGCAGCTTACGGGGTTCCGGCTCCTACGAGCAGTACTTC,CASSLRGSGSYEQYF
TRBJ1-2,-,TRBV9,-,TGTGCCAGCGGACAGATTGGTCCGTGGGGCTACACCTTC,CASGQIGPWGYTF
TRBJ2-7,-,TRBV11-2,TRBD2,TGTGCCAGCAGCTCCGGCATCTTGGGGCTAGCGGCGATGGCGCAGTACTTC,CASSSGILGLAAMAQYF
TRBJ1-2,once,TRBV20-1,-,TGCAGTGCGAGAAGAGTCTATGGCTACACCTTC,CSARRVYGYTF
TRBJ2-3,-,TRBV5-1,TRBD2,TGCGCCAGCAGCGTGACTAGCGGGGGGGTCACAGATACGCAGTATTTT,CASSVTSGGVTDTQYF
TRBJ1-3,few,TRBV28,-,TGTGCCAGCAGTTCTCTCCTCGCCACAATCACTGGAAACACCATATATTTT,CASSSLLATITGNTIYF
TRBJ2-7,-,TRBV7-6,-,TGTGCCAGCAGCTTGTATGGGAGCTCCTACGAGCAGTACTTC,CASSLYGSSYEQYF
TRBJ2-7,-,TRBV5-5,-,TGTGCCAGCAGCTTGGGCGGGGGCCGCTACGAGCAGTACTTC,CASSLGGGRYEQYF
TRBJ1-5,-,TRBV27,TRBD1,TGTGCCAGCGCGGGGACAGGCGGTACCGGGTGGCAGCCCCAGCATTTT,CASAGTGGTGWQPQHF
TRBJ1-2,medium-sized,TRBV5-5,-,TGTGCCAGCAGCTTGGATCTCAATAGGCAGGGCCTTTTC,CASSLDLNRQGLF
TRBJ1-5,-,TRBV6-5,-,TGTGCCAGCAGCCCCTTACCGTCCGGGAATCAGCCCCAGCATTTT,CASSPLPSGNQPQHF
TRBJ2-1,-,TRBV9,TRBD2,TGTGCCAGCAGCTTGACTAGCGGCTACAATGAGCAGTTCTTC,CASSLTSGYNEQFF
TRBJ2-2,once,TRBV9,TRBD2,TGTGCCAGCAGCCCTAGCGGGAGGGCCGGAGCCGGGGAGCTGTTTTTT,CASSPSGRAGAGELFF
TRBJ2-7,-,TRBV28,-,TGTGCCAGCAGCCTCGGGACGGTCTACGAGCAGTACTTC,CASSLGTVYEQYF
TRBJ1-4,once,TRBV7-9,-,TGTGCCAGCAGCAGTGGGGAAAAACTGTTTTTT,CASSSGEKLFF
TRBJ2-5,-,TRBV5-5,TRBD2,TGTGCCAGCAGCTTGTTACTAGCGGGAGCCCCCCTCCAAGAGACCCAGTACTTC,CASSLLLAGAPLQETQYF
TRBJ2-5,-,TRBV6-5,-,TGTGCCAGCAGTTACTCTGGGTGGACAGGAGGGGAGACCCAGTACTTC,CASSYSGWTGGETQYF
TRBJ2-1,-,TRBV7-2,-,TGTGCCAGCAGCTTGTCCAGGAGCTCCTACAATGAGCAGTTCTTC,CASSLSRSSYNEQFF
TRBJ1-2,-,TRBV6-6,TRBD1,TGTGCCAGCAGCCTCACCTTTACAGGGGACACCTATGGCTACACCTTC,CASSLTFTGDTYGYTF
TRBJ1-1,-,TRBV21-1,-,TGTGCCAGACTTCGGACAGGGGGTACTGAAGCTTTCTTT,CARLRTGGTEAFF
TRBJ1-4,-,TRBV19,-,TGTGCCAGTAAGAAAAGTTCGGGAGGATTGGGTGAAAAACTGTTTTTT,CASKKSSGGLGEKLFF
TRBJ2-7,once,TRBV10-2,-,TGCGCCAGCAGGCCCGGCGAATTCTCCTACGAGCAGTACTTC,CASRPGEFSYEQYF
TRBJ2-7,-,TRBV20-1,-,TGCAGTGCTAGGAGGGAATACGAGCAGTACTTC,CSARREYEQYF
TRBJ1-1,few,TRBV9,TRBD1,TGTGCCAGCAGCGTAGGGACAGGACTGAACACTGAAGCTTTCTTT,CASSVGTGLNTEAFF
TRBJ2-7,-,TRBV11-2,-,TGTGCCAGCAGCTACGAGGGTGGCGGGACGGGCGAGCAGTACTTC,CASSYEGGGTGEQYF
TRBJ2-2,few,TRBV19,-,TGTGCCAGTAGTAAGGGCAGGGTAACTACGAACACCGGGGAGCTGTTTTTT,CASSKGRVTTNTGELFF
TRBJ1-5,few,TRBV18,TRBD1,TGTGCCAGCTCACCAGGACAGGGCAATCAGCCCCAGCATTTT,CASSPGQGNQPQHF